This TCR beta chain was recovered during a study of blood T cell repertoires in COVID-19 (dated by TCRdb to the early 2020s). Regarding the complete study: Samples covering the acute and convalescent phases of COVID-19 were provided by collaborators in the United States, Italy and Spain. The samples were drawn from two sources: the first 160 participants of the ongoing ImmuneRACE study, and over 1,000 subjects contributed by 6 global collaborators. The repertoires were made available in a free public database intended to serve as a resource for research on the immune response to SARS-CoV-2. Deeply sampled blood TCRbeta repertoires from subjects exposed to, actively infected with, or recovered from COVID-19 were included in the dataset. The material from the prospective study consisted of cDNA or gDNA derived from T cells, B-cell-depleted T cells, or PBMCs. A de-identified subject ID, COVID-19 status, age in years and sex were almost always included in the sample metadata. Where available, HLA class I and class II types were obtained from metadata supplied by the sample provider rather than from assay-based typing.

General study outcomes and caveats: The amount of clinical and demographic metadata varied by source and participant and was provided uncurated.

As for this clone: The target of this receptor is not known. One base away there is no much larger clone; base qualities are not given.

Whole blood was collected in K2EDTA tubes by collaborating institutions according to the institutions' own protocols. For TCRbeta analysis, collaborator samples were shipped as frozen whole blood, as isolated PBMCs, or as DNA extracted from either sample type. Taken from the germline V gene (reference sequence), the CDR1 and CDR2 loops are MNHEY and SMNVEV. Relative to germline, V is missing 6 bases and J is missing 4 bases, with 5 bases of the junction outside any gene match. CDR3 length: 14 amino acids, cysteine to phenylalanine. The sequence is cut down to CDR3 DNA, 42 bases in frame from base 1. TCRbeta CDR3 regions were amplified from genomic DNA using the immunoSEQ Assay, a bias-controlled multiplex PCR. As for the authors' bioinformatics: The number of nucleated cells in each sample was estimated from the amplification of reference gene primers within the assay. To quantify the absolute abundance of each unique TCRbeta CDR3 rearrangement, sequence reads were collapsed and filtered. Productive Simpson clonality was computed per sample as the square root of Simpson's diversity index over productive rearrangements. The table comes from immuneACCESS by way of TCRdb, which keeps in-frame sequences with V and J called. Part of the clones is missing from these tables; in studies checked, under half for an unresolved V gene and the rest for unknown reasons. V, J and clone size reflect that table, while D and trimming were determined from the DNA. This sample is represented by around 110,000 clones; approximately 87% of them were singletons. The ten largest clones represent over 2% of the sample.

Sequencing input: peripheral blood. This receptor was obtained from a man aged 25-40 years with acute or convalescent COVID-19. The receptor chain draws on TRBV27 and TRBJ1-5, with TRBD1 matching 8 junction bases. In nucleotides, the sequence is TGTGCCAGCAGACGACAGGGGTCGAATCAGCCCCAGCATTTT. Its product reads: CASRRQGSNQPQHF.